Shown below are 17 T cell receptor beta chains from a single sample sequenced in a study of cytomegalovirus exposure and HLA in healthy donors. The protocol was immunoSEQ multiplex PCR, while the TCRdb copy is restricted to in-frame clones and leaves out a portion. Of 140,000 to 150,000 clones in the sample, 90% to 95% were seen once. What was sequenced was PBMCs. These TCRs come from a man younger than 35 in good health and CMV-seronegative.

This clone was recorded once. The gene calls are TRBV11-2 and TRBJ2-1; weak D call: TRBD2 (5 bases). Per the germline V gene, CDR1 is SGHAT and CDR2 is FQNNGV. V lost 0 bases, J lost 4 bases, and 19 bases lay in between. The CDR3 covers 18 residues. The CDR3 sequence is CASSLDLTVTDSYNEQFF. The CDR3, as DNA: TGTGCCAGCAGCTTAGATCTCACCGTAACGGACTCATACAATGAGCAGTTCTTC.

The V call is TRBV10-1, the J call TRBJ2-1, with D possibly TRBD1 on 5 matching bases. Germline V gene data show CDR1 as WNHNN and CDR2 as SYGVQD (reference sequence). This CDR3 has 13 residues. Trimming stripped 4 bases from V and 5 bases from J, with 9 bases between. The CDR3 region has the DNA TGCGCCAGCAGTGGACAGCTCCACAATGAGCAGTTCTTC. It translates to CASSGQLHNEQFF.

V usage is TRBV7-6 and J usage is TRBJ1-4; the match to TRBD1 covers 10 bases. Germline trimming cut 2 bases from V and 7 bases from J; bases unmatched to any gene: 13. Germline V lookup: CDR1 SGHVS, CDR2 FNYEAQ. CDR3 size: 18 residues. CDR3 region: CASSLSLTPGTGAEKLFF. The CDR3 nucleotides read TGTGCCAGCAGCTTATCTTTAACCCCCGGGACAGGGGCTGAAAAACTGTTTTTT.

The genes are TRBV27 and TRBJ2-5; 11 bases fit TRBD2. The CDR3 is 16 amino acids. Germline trimming cut 5 bases from V and 5 bases from J; bases unmatched to any gene: 10. Per germline, CDR1 MNHEY and CDR2 SMNVEV (reference sequence). CDR3 in amino acids: CASSPAPLAGGETQYF. The CDR3 DNA reads TGTGCCAGCAGTCCTGCACCATTAGCGGGAGGGGAGACCCAGTACTTC.

The chain employs TRBV7-9 and TRBJ1-2, with D possibly being TRBD1 (6 bases). Trimming removed 8 bases from V and 5 bases from J, with 12 bases in between. CDR3 length equals 12 residues. Germline CDR1 and CDR2: SEHNR and FQNEAQ (reference sequence). CDR3 in amino acids: CASLDRLYGYTF. DNA of the CDR3: TGTGCCAGCCTCGACAGGCTTTATGGCTACACCTTC.

The gene calls are TRBV29-1 and TRBJ2-6; D unclear. The CDR3 covers 14 residues. V was pared by 4 bases and J by 8 bases, with 15 bases between. Germline CDR1 is SQVTM and CDR2 is ANQGSEA. The DNA of the CDR3 is TGCAGCGTTGCCCCTCTATCTGGTACCAACGTCCTGACTTTC. It encodes CSVAPLSGTNVLTF.

The chain links TRBV2 to TRBJ1-1; 8 bases agree with TRBD1. CDR1 and CDR2 (germline): SNHLY, FYNNEI. V lost 8 bases and J lost 7; bases outside the gene matches: 9. The CDR3 is 13 amino acids. CDR3 nucleotide sequence: TGTGCCAGCCAGGGGGCGCGGGCTGGTGAAGCTTTCTTT. This sequence encodes CASQGARAGEAFF.

The CDR3 DNA sequence: TGTGCCAGCAGCAGAAGCCGAGACAGGGCTTATGAGCAGTACTTC. As protein: CASSRSRDRAYEQYF. This chain uses TRBV6-1 with TRBJ2-7; TRBD1 matches at 7 bases. V lost 6 bases to trimming and J lost 7 bases; unmatched junction nucleotides: 15. Germline V gene data show CDR1 as MNHNS and CDR2 as SASEGT. The CDR3 has 15 amino acids.

V and J are TRBV4-1 and TRBJ2-7, with a possible D match to TRBD1 (6 bases). Germline V gene data show CDR1 as MGHRA and CDR2 as YSYEKL. The CDR3 is made up of 15 amino acids. With 6 bases removed from V and 3 bases from J, the gap between germline ends came to 18 bases. The CDR3 nucleotides read TGCGCCAGCAGTCTTGCGGACAGACTACTCTACGAGCAGTACTTC. Protein product: CASSLADRLLYEQYF.

J is TRBJ1-2 and V is TRBV5-1, with 8 positions matching TRBD1. V dropped 4 bases and J dropped 3; count of bases not matched to a gene: 5. The germline gives CDR1 SGHRS, CDR2 YFSETQ. CDR3 length: 14 amino acids. The CDR3: CASSALTGDYGYTF. CDR3 coding DNA: TGCGCCAGCAGCGCACTGACAGGGGACTATGGCTACACCTTC. Together with reference TRBV5-1 and TRBJ1-2, the CDR3 gives the full variable domain: KAGVTQTPRYLIKTRGQQVTLSCSPISGHRSVSWYQQTPGQGLQFLFEYFSETQRNKGNFPGRFSGRQFSNSRSEMNVSTLELGDSALYLCASSALTGDYGYTFGSGTRLTVV.

The chain combines TRBV27 with TRBJ1-1; D is possibly TRBD1 (6 bases). Germline V gene data show CDR1 as MNHEY and CDR2 as SMNVEV (reference sequence). CDR3 length equals 16 residues. Trimming shortened V by 8 bases and J by 1 base, and 20 bases separated the two germline ends. The DNA for the CDR3 is TGTGCCAGCGTACGTCAGGGGATACGACGGAACACTGAAGCTTTCTTT. The encoded protein is CASVRQGIRRNTEAFF.

This clone has a handful of counts. The chain joins TRBV7-9 to TRBJ2-3; D is uncertain. Germline V gene lookup returns CDR1 SEHNR and CDR2 FQNEAQ (reference sequence). The CDR3 spans 14 residues. V lost 1 base and J lost 1, with 6 bases in between. For the CDR3, the DNA is TGTGCCAGCAGCTTAGTCGGAGGCACAGATACGCAGTATTTT. Encoded protein: CASSLVGGTDTQYF.

The chain links TRBV10-3 to TRBJ1-1; D possibly corresponds to TRBD1 (5 bases). This CDR3 region has 13 residues. Germline V gives CDR1 ENHRY, CDR2 SYGVKD. Trimming took off 10 bases at V and 7 bases at J, with 19 bases between the two ends. The CDR3 DNA reads TGTGCCACCTCCACCAACGGACACCTTGAAGCTTTCTTT. It translates to CATSTNGHLEAFF.

V and J are TRBV6-4 and TRBJ2-2; 8 positions agree with TRBD1. The CDR3 is made up of 18 amino acids. CDR1 and CDR2 (germline): MRHNA, SNTAGT. V shed 0 bases, J shed 4 bases, and the junction held 10 bases outside the gene matches. The CDR3 sequence is CASSDSFRQGARTGELFF. CDR3 in DNA: TGTGCCAGCAGTGACTCGTTTCGGCAGGGGGCACGCACCGGGGAGCTGTTTTTT.

In the case of this clone: A read error may account for a junction end that differs from germline. This chain uses TRBV15 with TRBJ1-5; D unclear. This CDR3 is built from 15 residues. The germline V gene has CDR1 LNHNV and CDR2 YYDKDF (reference sequence). CDR3 protein: CATSKFREGNQPQHF. The CDR3, as DNA: TGTGCTACCAGCAAATTCCGGGAAGGCAATCAGCCCCAGCATTTT.

J is TRBJ2-1 and V is TRBV5-1; D not certain. Germline lookup yields CDR1 SGHRS and CDR2 YFSETQ. The CDR3 spans 15 residues. V shed 3 bases and J shed 5 bases, with 15 bases lying between them. In DNA form, the CDR3 reads TGCGCCAGCAGCTCCCGAGAGGCTATAAACAATGAGCAGTTCTTC. Its translation: CASSSREAINNEQFF.

This chain joins TRBV10-2 and TRBJ2-1, with 9 bases identical to TRBD1. V shed 4 bases and J 5 bases; nucleotides not matched to a gene: 9. Germline-derived CDR1 and CDR2 are WSHSY and SAAADI. The CDR3 sequence is 16 residues long. CDR3 in DNA: TGCGCCAGCAGTGCTGCTCGACAGGGGGTAAACAATGAGCAGTTCTTC. Its translation is CASSAARQGVNNEQFF.